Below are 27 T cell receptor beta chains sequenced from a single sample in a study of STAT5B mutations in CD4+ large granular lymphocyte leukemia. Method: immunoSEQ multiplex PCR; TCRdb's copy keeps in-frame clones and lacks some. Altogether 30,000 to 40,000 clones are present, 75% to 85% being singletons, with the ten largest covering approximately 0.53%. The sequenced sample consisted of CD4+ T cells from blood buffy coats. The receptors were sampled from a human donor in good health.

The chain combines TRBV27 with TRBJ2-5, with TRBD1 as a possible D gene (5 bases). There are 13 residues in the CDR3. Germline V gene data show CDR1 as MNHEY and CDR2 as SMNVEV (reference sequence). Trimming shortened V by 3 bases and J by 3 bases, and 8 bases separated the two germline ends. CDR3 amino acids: CASSFLGEETQYF. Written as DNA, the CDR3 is TGTGCCAGCAGTTTCTTAGGGGAAGAGACCCAGTACTTC.

This CDR3 is CASSPQTRTLGELFF. DNA of the CDR3: TGTGCCAGCAGCCCCCAAACCCGGACACTCGGGGAGCTGTTTTTT. The chain carries TRBV7-2 and TRBJ2-2; tentatively, D is TRBD1 (5 bases). CDR1 is SGHTA, CDR2 FQGNSA, per germline. V was shortened by 5 bases and J by 7 bases, with 17 bases between the two germline ends. The CDR3 covers 15 residues.

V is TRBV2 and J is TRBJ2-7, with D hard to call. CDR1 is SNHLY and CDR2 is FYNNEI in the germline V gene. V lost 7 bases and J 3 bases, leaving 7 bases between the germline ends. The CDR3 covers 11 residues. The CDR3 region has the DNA TGTGCCAGCAAAAACATCTACGAGCAGTACTTC. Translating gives CASKNIYEQYF.

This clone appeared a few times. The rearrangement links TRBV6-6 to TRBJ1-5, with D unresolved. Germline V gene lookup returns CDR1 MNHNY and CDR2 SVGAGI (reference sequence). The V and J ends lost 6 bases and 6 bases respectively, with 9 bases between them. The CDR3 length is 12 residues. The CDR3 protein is CASSQQVQPQHF. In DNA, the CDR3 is TGTGCCAGCAGCCAACAAGTTCAGCCCCAGCATTTT.

The CDR3 protein is CATSRDKGGNSGANVLTF. The CDR3 DNA reads TGTGCCACCAGCAGAGATAAGGGGGGGAACTCTGGGGCCAACGTCCTGACTTTC. The J gene is TRBJ2-6, the V gene TRBV15; TRBD2 might be the D (7 bases). This CDR3 is 18 amino acids long. The V and J ends lost 0 bases and 0 bases respectively, with 12 bases between them. Germline V lookup: CDR1 LNHNV, CDR2 YYDKDF (reference sequence).

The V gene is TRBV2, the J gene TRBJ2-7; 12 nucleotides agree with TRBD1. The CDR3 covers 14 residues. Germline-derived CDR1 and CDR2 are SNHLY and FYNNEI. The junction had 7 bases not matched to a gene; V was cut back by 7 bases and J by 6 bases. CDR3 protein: CASKPGQGASEQYF. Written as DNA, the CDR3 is TGTGCCAGCAAACCGGGACAGGGGGCGAGCGAGCAGTACTTC.

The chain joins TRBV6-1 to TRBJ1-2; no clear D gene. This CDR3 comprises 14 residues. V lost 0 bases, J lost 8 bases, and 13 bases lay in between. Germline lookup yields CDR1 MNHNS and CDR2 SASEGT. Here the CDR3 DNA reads TGTGCCAGCAGTGAAGCAGGATGGACCCTAGGCTACACCTTC. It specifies CASSEAGWTLGYTF.

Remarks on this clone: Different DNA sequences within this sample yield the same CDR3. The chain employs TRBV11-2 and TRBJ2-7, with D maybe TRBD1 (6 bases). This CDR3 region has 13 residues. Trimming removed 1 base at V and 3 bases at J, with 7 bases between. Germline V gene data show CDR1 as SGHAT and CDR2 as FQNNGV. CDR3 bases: TGTGCCAGCAGCTTAGTAGGGGGCTACGAGCAGTACTTC. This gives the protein CASSLVGGYEQYF.

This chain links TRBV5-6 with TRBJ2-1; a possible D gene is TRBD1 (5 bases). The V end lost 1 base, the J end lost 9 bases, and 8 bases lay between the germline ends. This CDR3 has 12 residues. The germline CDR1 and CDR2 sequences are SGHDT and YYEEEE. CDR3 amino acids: CASSLWGSEQFF. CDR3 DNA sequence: TGTGCCAGCAGCTTGTGGGGCAGTGAGCAGTTCTTC. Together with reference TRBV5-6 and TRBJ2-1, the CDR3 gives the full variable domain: DAGVTQSPTHLIKTRGQQVTLRCSPKSGHDTVSWYQQALGQGPQFIFQYYEEEERQRGNFPDRFSGHQFPNYSSELNVNALLLGDSALYLCASSLWGSEQFFGPGTRLTVL.

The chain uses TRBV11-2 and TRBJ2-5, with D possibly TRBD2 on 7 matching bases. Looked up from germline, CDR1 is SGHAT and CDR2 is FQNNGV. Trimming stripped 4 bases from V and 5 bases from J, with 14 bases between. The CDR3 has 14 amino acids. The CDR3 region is CASSSGGGAETQYF. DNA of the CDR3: TGTGCCAGCAGCTCTGGCGGGGGCGCGGAGACCCAGTACTTC.

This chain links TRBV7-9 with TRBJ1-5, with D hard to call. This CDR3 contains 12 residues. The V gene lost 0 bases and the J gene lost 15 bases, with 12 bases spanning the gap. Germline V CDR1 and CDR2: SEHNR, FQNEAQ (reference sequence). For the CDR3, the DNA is TGTGCCAGCAGCTTAGCTCTAGGAGGGTTGCATTTT. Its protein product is CASSLALGGLHF.

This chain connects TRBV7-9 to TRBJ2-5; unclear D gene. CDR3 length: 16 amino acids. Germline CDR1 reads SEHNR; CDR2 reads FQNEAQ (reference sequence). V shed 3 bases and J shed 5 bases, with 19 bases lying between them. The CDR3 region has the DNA TGTGCCAGCAGCTTTTCCCAGGCCCGTTTTGGCGAGACCCAGTACTTC. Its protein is CASSFSQARFGETQYF.

CDR3 sequence (DNA): TGCGCCAGCAGCCAAGATTTAGTGGGACAGGGGTACGAAAAACTGTTTTTT. Its translation is CASSQDLVGQGYEKLFF. This chain connects TRBV4-1 to TRBJ1-4; 10 nucleotides match TRBD1. The CDR3 sequence is 17 residues long. In germline, CDR1 is MGHRA, CDR2 YSYEKL. Losses at the gene ends were 0 bases for V and 8 bases for J; bases not matched to a gene: 9.

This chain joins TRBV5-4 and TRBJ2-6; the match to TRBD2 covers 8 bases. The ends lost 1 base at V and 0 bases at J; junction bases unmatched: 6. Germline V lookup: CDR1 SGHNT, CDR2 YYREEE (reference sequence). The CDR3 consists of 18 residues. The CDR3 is CASSLKVSGISGANVLTF. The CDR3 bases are TGTGCCAGCAGCTTGAAAGTTAGCGGGATCTCTGGGGCCAACGTCCTGACTTTC.

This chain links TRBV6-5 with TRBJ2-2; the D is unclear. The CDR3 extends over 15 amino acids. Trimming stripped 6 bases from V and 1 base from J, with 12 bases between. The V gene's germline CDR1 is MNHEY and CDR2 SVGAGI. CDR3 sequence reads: CASSPGGWNTGELFF. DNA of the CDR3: TGTGCCAGCAGCCCCGGTGGGTGGAACACCGGGGAGCTGTTTTTT.

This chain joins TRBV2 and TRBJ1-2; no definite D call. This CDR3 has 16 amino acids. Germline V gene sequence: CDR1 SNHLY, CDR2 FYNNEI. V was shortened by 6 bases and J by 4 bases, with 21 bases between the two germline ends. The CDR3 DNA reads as TGTGCCAGCAGCAAAGACCCGGAAACCCCATCCTATGGCTACACCTTC. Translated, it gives CASSKDPETPSYGYTF.

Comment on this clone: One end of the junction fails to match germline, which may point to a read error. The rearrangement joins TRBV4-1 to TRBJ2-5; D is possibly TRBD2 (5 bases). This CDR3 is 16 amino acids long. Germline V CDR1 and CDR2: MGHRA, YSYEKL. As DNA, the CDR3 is TGCGCCAGCAGCCAAGATGAGGGCACCGTCCAAGGGACCCAGTACTTC. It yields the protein CASSQDEGTVQGTQYF.

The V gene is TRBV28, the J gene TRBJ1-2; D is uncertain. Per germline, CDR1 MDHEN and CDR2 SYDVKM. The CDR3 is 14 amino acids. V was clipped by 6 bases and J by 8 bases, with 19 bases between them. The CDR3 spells CASSRLGSGRGYTF. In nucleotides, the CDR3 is TGTGCCAGCAGCAGACTGGGAAGCGGGAGAGGCTACACCTTC.

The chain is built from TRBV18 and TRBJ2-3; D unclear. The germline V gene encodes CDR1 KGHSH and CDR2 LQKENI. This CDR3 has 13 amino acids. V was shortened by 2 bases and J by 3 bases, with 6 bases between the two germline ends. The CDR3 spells CASSPMVTDTQYF. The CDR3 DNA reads TGTGCCAGCTCACCAATGGTAACAGATACGCAGTATTTT. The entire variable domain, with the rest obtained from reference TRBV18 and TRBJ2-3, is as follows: NAGVMQNPRHLVRRRGQEARLRCSPMKGHSHVYWYRQLPEEGLKFMVYLQKENIIDESGMPKERFSAEFPKEGPSILRIQQVVRGDSAAYFCASSPMVTDTQYFGPGTRLTVL.

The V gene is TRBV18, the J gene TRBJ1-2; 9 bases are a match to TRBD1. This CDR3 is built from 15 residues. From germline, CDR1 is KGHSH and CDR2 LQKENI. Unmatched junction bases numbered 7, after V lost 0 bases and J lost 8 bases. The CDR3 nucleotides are TGTGCCAGCTCACCACCGAGGACAGGGGCGGGGGGCTACACCTTC. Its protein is CASSPPRTGAGGYTF.

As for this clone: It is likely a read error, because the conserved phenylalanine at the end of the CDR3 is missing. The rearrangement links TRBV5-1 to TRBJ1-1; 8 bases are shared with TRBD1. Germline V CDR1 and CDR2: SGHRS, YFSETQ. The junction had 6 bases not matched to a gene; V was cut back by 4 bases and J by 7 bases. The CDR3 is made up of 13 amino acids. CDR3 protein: CASSVQGGYEAFL. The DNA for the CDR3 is TGCGCCAGCAGCGTACAGGGGGGCTATGAAGCTTTCCTT.

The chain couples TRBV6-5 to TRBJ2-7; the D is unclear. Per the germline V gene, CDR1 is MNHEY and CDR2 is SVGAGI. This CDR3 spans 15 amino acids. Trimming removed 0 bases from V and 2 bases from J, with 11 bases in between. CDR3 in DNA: TGTGCCAGCAGTTACTCGGCAATTCCTACCTACGAGCAGTACTTC. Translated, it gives CASSYSAIPTYEQYF.

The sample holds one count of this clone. The CDR3 DNA sequence: TGCGCCAGCAGCCAAGAAACGGGGGCCAAGTACTCTGGGGCCAACGTCCTGACTTTC. Amino acids: CASSQETGAKYSGANVLTF. The chain couples TRBV4-1 to TRBJ2-6; the D gene could be TRBD1 or TRBD2 (6 bases each). CDR1 is MGHRA, CDR2 YSYEKL, per germline. Trimming took off 0 bases at V and 0 bases at J, with 15 bases between the two ends. This CDR3 region has 19 residues.

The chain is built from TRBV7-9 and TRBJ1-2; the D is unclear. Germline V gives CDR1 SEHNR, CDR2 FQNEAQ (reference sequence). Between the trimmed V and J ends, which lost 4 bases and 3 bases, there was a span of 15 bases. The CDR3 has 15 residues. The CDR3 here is CASSSRVGVDYGYTF. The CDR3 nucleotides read TGTGCCAGCAGCTCCCGGGTCGGGGTGGACTATGGCTACACCTTC.

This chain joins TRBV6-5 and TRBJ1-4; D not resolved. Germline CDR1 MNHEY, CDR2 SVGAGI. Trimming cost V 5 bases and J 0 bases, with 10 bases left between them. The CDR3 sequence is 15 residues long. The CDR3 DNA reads TGTGCCAGCAGTCCTCACAGTGCAACTAATGAAAAACTGTTTTTT. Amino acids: CASSPHSATNEKLFF.

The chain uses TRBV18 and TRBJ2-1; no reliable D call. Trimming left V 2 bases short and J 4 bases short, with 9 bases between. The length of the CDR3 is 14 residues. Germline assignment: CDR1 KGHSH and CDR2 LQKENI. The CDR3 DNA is TGTGCCAGCTCACCAGGCGTTCAGTACAATGAGCAGTTCTTC. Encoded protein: CASSPGVQYNEQFF.

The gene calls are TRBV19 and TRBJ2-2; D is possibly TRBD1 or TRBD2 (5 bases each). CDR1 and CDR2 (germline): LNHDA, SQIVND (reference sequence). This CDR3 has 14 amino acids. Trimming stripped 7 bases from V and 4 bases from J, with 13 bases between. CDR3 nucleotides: TGTGCCAGTATTCGAGGGGTGGGCACCGGGGAGCTGTTTTTT. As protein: CASIRGVGTGELFF.